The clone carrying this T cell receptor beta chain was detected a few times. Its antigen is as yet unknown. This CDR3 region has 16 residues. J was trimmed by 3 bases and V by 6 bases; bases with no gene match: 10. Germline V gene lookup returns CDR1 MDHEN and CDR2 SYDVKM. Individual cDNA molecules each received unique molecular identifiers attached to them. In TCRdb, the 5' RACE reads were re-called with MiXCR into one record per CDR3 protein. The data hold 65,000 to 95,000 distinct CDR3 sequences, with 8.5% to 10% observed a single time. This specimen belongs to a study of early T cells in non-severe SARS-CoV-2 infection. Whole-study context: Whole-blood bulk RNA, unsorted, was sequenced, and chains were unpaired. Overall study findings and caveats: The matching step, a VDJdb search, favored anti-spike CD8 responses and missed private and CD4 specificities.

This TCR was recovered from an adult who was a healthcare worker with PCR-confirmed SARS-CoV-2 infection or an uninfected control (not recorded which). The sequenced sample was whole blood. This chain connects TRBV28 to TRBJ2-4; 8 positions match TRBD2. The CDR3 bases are TGTGCCAGCAGCGCGAGCGGGGGAGGGGTCAAAAACATTCAGTACTTC. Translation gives CASSASGGGVKNIQYF.